These T cell receptor beta chains were read from a single sample in a study of cytomegalovirus exposure and HLA in healthy donors. This table comes from immunoSEQ multiplex PCR, and its TCRdb copy is limited to in-frame clones, with some not included. Of 200,000 or so clones detected, roughly 85% appear once; the ten largest clones hold 5.5% to 6.5%. Sequencing used PBMCs. Receptor source: a woman between 18 and 30 years old in good health and CMV-seronegative. Each CDR3 is given with its conserved first and last residue. A D gene is named only where the DNA matches it firmly. Clone size is given for some rows only: seen once, a few or many times, or a class if the clone is expanded.

D,V,J,size,DNA,CDR3
-,TRBV5-1,TRBJ2-2,-,TGCGCCAGCAGCCCCATCAGCAACACCGGGGAGCTGTTTTTT,CASSPISNTGELFF
-,TRBV18,TRBJ1-1,few,TGTGCCAGCTCACCCAATCTCAATGGCGACACTGAAGCTTTCTTT,CASSPNLNGDTEAFF
TRBD2,TRBV28,TRBJ2-1,-,TGTGCCAGCGTATCTAGGCTAGCGGGAAGTTCCTACAATGAGCAGTTCTTC,CASVSRLAGSSYNEQFF
TRBD2,TRBV7-2,TRBJ2-5,-,TGTGCCAGCAGATCAGGGACTAGTCCTCAAGAGACCCAGTACTTC,CASRSGTSPQETQYF
-,TRBV10-3,TRBJ1-4,-,TGTGCCATCAGTGAATCCAGGGGAGAAAAACTGTTTTTT,CAISESRGEKLFF
TRBD1,TRBV4-1,TRBJ1-4,-,TGCGCCAGCAGTCTAACAGGGGGCGATGAAAAACTGTTTTTT,CASSLTGGDEKLFF
-,TRBV29-1,TRBJ2-7,-,TGCAGCGCCGCTAGCGTTGCCTACGAGCAGTACTTC,CSAASVAYEQYF
-,TRBV5-1,TRBJ1-1,-,TGCGCCAGCAAAGCCTCCACTGAAGCTTTCTTT,CASKASTEAFF
-,TRBV28,TRBJ1-1,-,TGTGCCAGCTCAGTTTATAGACTTCGCACCGTCCCGAACACTGAAGCTTTCTTT,CASSVYRLRTVPNTEAFF
-,TRBV5-1,TRBJ1-2,-,TGCGCCAGCAGCTTGGCCCTGAGTGCTCCTGGCTACACCTTC,CASSLALSAPGYTF
-,TRBV11-2,TRBJ1-2,-,TGTGCCAGCAGTTGGGGAGTTAACTATGGCTACACCTTC,CASSWGVNYGYTF
-,TRBV7-2,TRBJ1-2,once,TGTGCCAGCAGCTTAGCGCCGGAGGAATCGTATGGCTACACCTTC,CASSLAPEESYGYTF
-,TRBV7-9,TRBJ2-5,-,TGTGCCAGCAGCCAGGACGGCAAAGAGACCCAGTACTTC,CASSQDGKETQYF
TRBD1,TRBV5-1,TRBJ1-5,-,TGCGCCAGCAGCCGGACAGGGGGGGATCAGCCCCAGCATTTT,CASSRTGGDQPQHF
-,TRBV5-1,TRBJ2-1,-,TGCGCCAGCGGGGAGGGGGGGCGCGTGAATGAGCAGTTCTTC,CASGEGGRVNEQFF
-,TRBV6-4,TRBJ1-1,few,TGTGCCAGCAGTCCTCAGGGGAACACTGAAGCTTTCTTT,CASSPQGNTEAFF
TRBD2,TRBV5-1,TRBJ2-1,-,TGCGCCAGCAGCTTGGAAGTAGTAGCGGGAGGCGCTGAGCAGTTCTTC,CASSLEVVAGGAEQFF
-,TRBV27,TRBJ1-4,-,TGTGCCAGCAGTCGGCGGCTAAATGAAAAACTGTTTTTT,CASSRRLNEKLFF
-,TRBV11-2,TRBJ1-2,-,TGTGCCAGCAGCCCCTGGAGGGGCCACTATGGCTACACCTTC,CASSPWRGHYGYTF
-,TRBV19,TRBJ2-3,-,TGTGCCAGTAGTATGGGGAACACAGATACGCAGTATTTT,CASSMGNTDTQYF
TRBD2,TRBV11-2,TRBJ2-7,few,TGTGCCAGCAGCAAAGGGTCTAGCGGGAACCTCTACGAGCAGTACTTC,CASSKGSSGNLYEQYF
TRBD1,TRBV6-5,TRBJ2-7,few,TGTGCCAGCAGTCGGTCCGGACAGGGAACTTACGAGCAGTACTTC,CASSRSGQGTYEQYF
-,TRBV6-5,TRBJ1-5,-,TGTGCCAGCAGGCGACAGAGCAATCAGCCCCAGCATTTT,CASRRQSNQPQHF
-,TRBV4-2,TRBJ2-5,-,TGTGCCAGCAGCCAAGAGATCCGGGAGACCCAGTACTTC,CASSQEIRETQYF
TRBD2,TRBV18,TRBJ2-1,-,TGTGCCAGCTCACCATACGGGGGGGCCAGGAATGAGCAGTTCTTC,CASSPYGGARNEQFF
-,TRBV27,TRBJ2-7,-,TGTGCCAGCAGTTTTGGTTCGCTAACCTACGAGCAGTACTTC,CASSFGSLTYEQYF
TRBD2,TRBV30,TRBJ2-3,-,TGTGCCTGCGGGAGGGCCCTTGAAGATACGCAGTATTTT,CACGRALEDTQYF
TRBD2,TRBV30,TRBJ2-1,-,TGTGCCTGGACTCCCGCGGGACTAGGTTCTAGGTACAATGAGCAGTTCTTC,CAWTPAGLGSRYNEQFF
-,TRBV7-6,TRBJ2-3,-,TGTGCCAGCAGCTCATTGGACCGAGCCTCCACAGATACGCAGTATTTT,CASSSLDRASTDTQYF
-,TRBV29-1,TRBJ2-7,-,TGCAGCGTTGCCGCCGGGGGACGCGAGCAGTACTTC,CSVAAGGREQYF
-,TRBV25-1,TRBJ1-2,-,TGTGCCAGCAGCAGCAGCTATGGCTACACCTTC,CASSSSYGYTF
-,TRBV5-6,TRBJ1-2,once,TGTGCCAGCAGCTCCCGGGCCCATTGGGATAACTATGGCTACACCTTC,CASSSRAHWDNYGYTF
-,TRBV4-1,TRBJ1-5,-,TGCGCCAGCAGCCAAGATCTTGGGTCAGGGAGGTTGCAGCCCCAGCATTTT,CASSQDLGSGRLQPQHF
-,TRBV5-4,TRBJ1-1,once,TGTGCCAGCAGCTTGTCAACACGGGTCGGTTACACTGAAGCTTTCTTT,CASSLSTRVGYTEAFF
-,TRBV4-1,TRBJ2-3,-,TGCGCCAGCAGCCAAGATCGTGGGGCCACAGATACGCAGTATTTT,CASSQDRGATDTQYF
TRBD1,TRBV12-5,TRBJ1-1,-,TGTGCTAGTGGCCCAGGGGGCAGGACTGAAGCTTTCTTT,CASGPGGRTEAFF
-,TRBV5-1,TRBJ2-1,once,TGCGCCAGCAGCTTACAACAGGGCACTAAGCAGTTCTTC,CASSLQQGTKQFF
-,TRBV4-2,TRBJ1-1,few,TGTGCCAGCAGCCCTCGGCTTCTGAACACTGAAGCTTTCTTT,CASSPRLLNTEAFF
-,TRBV4-1,TRBJ1-2,-,TGCGCCAGCAGCCAAGAGGGGGAAGGGAATTCACGGTCTGGCTACACCTTC,CASSQEGEGNSRSGYTF
TRBD2,TRBV5-1,TRBJ2-1,-,TGCGCCAGCAGCTCGGGGGGTTATGAGAGCAATGAGCAGTTCTTC,CASSSGGYESNEQFF
TRBD2,TRBV29-1,TRBJ2-1,-,TGCAGCGCCGAGGGGTGGACTAGCGGGAGAATAAATGAGCAGTTCTTC,CSAEGWTSGRINEQFF
-,TRBV6-1,TRBJ2-7,few,TGTGCCAGCAGTGATTACCATGGCGAAACCTACGAGCAGTACTTC,CASSDYHGETYEQYF
-,TRBV5-6,TRBJ1-2,-,TGTGCCAGCAGACAAAGGACGGGAAACTATGGCTACACCTTC,CASRQRTGNYGYTF
-,TRBV6-6,TRBJ2-7,once,TGTGCCAGCAGATGGGACGTGACTTCCTACGAGCAGTACTTC,CASRWDVTSYEQYF
-,TRBV11-2,TRBJ1-1,-,TGTGCCAGCACTCGAGGGAGGATGGACACTGAAGCTTTCTTT,CASTRGRMDTEAFF
TRBD2,TRBV28,TRBJ2-1,-,TGTGCCAGCAGTAATAGCGGGGGGGTCCCCTACAATGAGCAGTTCTTC,CASSNSGGVPYNEQFF